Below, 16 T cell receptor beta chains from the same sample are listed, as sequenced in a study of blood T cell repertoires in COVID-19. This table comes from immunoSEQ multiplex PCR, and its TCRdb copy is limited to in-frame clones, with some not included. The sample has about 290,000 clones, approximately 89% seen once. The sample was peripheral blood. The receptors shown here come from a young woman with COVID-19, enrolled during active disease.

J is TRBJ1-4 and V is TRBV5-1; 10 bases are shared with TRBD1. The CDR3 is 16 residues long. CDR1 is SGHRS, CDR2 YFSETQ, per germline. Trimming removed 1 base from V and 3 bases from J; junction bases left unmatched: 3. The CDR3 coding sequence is TGCGCCAGCAGCTTGCGGACAGGGGGACCTAATGAAAAACTGTTTTTT. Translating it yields CASSLRTGGPNEKLFF.

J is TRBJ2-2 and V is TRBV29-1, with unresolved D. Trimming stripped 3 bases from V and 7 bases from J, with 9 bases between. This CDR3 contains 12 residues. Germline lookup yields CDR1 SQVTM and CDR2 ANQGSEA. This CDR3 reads CSVDLGGGELFF. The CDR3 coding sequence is TGCAGCGTTGATTTAGGCGGCGGGGAGCTGTTTTTT.

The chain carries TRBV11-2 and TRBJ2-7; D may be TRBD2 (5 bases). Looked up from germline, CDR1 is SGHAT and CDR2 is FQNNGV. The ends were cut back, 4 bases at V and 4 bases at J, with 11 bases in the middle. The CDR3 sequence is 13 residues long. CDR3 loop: CASSSHLAYEQYF. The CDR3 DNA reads TGTGCCAGCAGCTCCCATCTAGCATACGAGCAGTACTTC. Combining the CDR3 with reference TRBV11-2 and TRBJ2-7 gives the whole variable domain EAGVAQSPRYKIIEKRQSVAFWCNPISGHATLYWYQQILGQGPKLLIQFQNNGVVDDSQLPKDRFSAERLKGVDSTLKIQPAKLEDSAVYLCASSSHLAYEQYFGPGTRLTVT.

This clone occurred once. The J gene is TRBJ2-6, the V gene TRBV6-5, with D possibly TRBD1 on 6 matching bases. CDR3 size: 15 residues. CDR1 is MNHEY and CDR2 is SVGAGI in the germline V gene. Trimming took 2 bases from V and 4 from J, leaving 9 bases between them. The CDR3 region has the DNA TGTGCCAGCAGTTACCAGGGGTCGGGGGCCAACGTCCTGACTTTC. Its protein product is CASSYQGSGANVLTF.

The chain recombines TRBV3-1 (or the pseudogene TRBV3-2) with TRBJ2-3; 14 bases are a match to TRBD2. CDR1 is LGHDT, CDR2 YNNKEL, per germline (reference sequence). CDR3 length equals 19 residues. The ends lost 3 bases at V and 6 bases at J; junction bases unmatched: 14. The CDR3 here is CASSQGLAGASVDGDTQYF. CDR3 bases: TGTGCCAGCAGCCAGGGACTAGCGGGGGCCTCTGTCGACGGTGATACGCAGTATTTT.

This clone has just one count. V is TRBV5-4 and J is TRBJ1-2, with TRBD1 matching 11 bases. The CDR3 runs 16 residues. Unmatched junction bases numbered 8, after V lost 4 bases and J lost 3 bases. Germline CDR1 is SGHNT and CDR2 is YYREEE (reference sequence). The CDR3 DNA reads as TGTGCCAGCAGCAGGGGACAGGGACAGGGGGACTATGGCTACACCTTC. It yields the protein CASSRGQGQGDYGYTF.

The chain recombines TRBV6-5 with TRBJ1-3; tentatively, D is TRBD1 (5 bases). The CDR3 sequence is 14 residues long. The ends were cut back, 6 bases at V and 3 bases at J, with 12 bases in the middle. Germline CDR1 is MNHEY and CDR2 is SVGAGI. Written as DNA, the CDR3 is TGTGCCAGCAGACAAGGGGTAATTGGAAACACCATATATTTT. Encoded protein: CASRQGVIGNTIYF.

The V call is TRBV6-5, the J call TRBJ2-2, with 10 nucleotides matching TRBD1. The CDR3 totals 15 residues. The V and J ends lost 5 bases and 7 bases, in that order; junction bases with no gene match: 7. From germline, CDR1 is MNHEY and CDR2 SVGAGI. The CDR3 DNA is TGTGCCAGCAGTATCCGACAGGGGGCGGACGGGGAGCTGTTTTTT. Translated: CASSIRQGADGELFF.

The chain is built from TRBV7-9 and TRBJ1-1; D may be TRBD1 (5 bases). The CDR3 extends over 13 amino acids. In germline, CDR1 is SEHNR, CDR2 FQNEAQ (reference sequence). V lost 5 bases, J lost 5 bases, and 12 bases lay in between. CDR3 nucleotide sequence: TGTGCCAGCAGCCCCGCGGGGGGGACTGAAGCTTTCTTT. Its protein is CASSPAGGTEAFF. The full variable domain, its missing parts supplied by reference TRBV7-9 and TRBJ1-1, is DTGVSQNPRHKITKRGQNVTFRCDPISEHNRLYWYRQTLGQGPEFLTYFQNEAQLEKSRLLSDRFSAERPKGSFSTLEIQRTEQGDSAMYLCASSPAGGTEAFFGQGTRLTVV.

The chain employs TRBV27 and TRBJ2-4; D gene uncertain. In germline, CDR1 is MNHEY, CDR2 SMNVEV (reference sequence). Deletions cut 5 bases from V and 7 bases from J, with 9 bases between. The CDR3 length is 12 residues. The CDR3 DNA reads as TGTGCCAGCAGTCCCGGTCCTAACATTCAGTACTTC. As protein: CASSPGPNIQYF.

Here the CDR3 reads CASSPLTYGDRISPLHF. The CDR3 region has the DNA TGTGCCAGCAGTCCGCTTACTTACGGGGACAGGATTTCACCCCTCCACTTT. V is TRBV25-1 and J is TRBJ1-6, with 8 positions matching TRBD1. The CDR3 covers 17 residues. V trimming: 5 bases; J trimming: 9 bases; junction bases outside the gene matches: 15. The germline CDR1 and CDR2 sequences are MGHDK and SYGVNS.

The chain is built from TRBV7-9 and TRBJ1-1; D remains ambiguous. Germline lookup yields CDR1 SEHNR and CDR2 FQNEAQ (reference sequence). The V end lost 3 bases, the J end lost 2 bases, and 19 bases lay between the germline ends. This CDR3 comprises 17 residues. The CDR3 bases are TGTGCCAGCAGCTTGTCGATGAGTGACTTTTCAAACACTGAAGCTTTCTTT. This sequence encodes CASSLSMSDFSNTEAFF.

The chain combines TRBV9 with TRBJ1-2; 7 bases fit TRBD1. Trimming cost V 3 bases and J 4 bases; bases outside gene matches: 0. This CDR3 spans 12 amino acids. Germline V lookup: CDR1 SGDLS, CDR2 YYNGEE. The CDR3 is CASSGQGYGYTF. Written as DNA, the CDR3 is TGTGCCAGCAGCGGACAGGGCTATGGCTACACCTTC.

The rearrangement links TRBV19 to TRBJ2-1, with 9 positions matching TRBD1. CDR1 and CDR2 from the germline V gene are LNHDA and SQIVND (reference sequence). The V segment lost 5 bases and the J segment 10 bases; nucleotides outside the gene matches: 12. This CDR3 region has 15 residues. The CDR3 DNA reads TGTGCCAGTAGTGTTACCGGGACAGGGATCATGGAGCAGTTCTTC. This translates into CASSVTGTGIMEQFF. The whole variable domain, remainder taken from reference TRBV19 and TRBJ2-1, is DGGITQSPKYLFRKEGQNVTLSCEQNLNHDAMYWYRQDPGQGLRLIYYSQIVNDFQKGDIAEGYSVSREKKESFPLTVTSAQKNPTAFYLCASSVTGTGIMEQFFGPGTRLTVL.

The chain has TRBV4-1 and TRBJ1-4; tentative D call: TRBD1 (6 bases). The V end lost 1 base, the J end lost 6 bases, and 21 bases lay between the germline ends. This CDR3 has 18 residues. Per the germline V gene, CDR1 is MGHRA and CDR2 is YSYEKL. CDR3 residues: CASSQVSTQDRGYEKLFF. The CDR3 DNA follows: TGCGCCAGCAGCCAAGTATCGACCCAGGACAGAGGATATGAAAAACTGTTTTTT.

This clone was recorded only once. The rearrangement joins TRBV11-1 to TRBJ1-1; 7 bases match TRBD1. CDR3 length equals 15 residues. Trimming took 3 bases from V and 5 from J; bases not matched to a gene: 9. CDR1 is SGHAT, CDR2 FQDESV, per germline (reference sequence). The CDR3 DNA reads TGTGCCAGCAGCTTGAGGGGGCTCTATACAACTGAAGCTTTCTTT. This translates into CASSLRGLYTTEAFF.